The present T cell receptor (beta chain) was sequenced within a study of cytomegalovirus exposure and HLA in healthy donors. Study context: An early data release held 80 million or so unique TCRs from HLA-typed donors.

Vbeta (60) and Jbeta (13) primers were used in the PCR. The protocol was immunoSEQ multiplex PCR, while the TCRdb copy is restricted to in-frame clones and leaves out a portion. The table has about 140,000 clones, around 78% seen once. The TCR was taken from a man in his forties in good health and CMV-seronegative. Sequencing used PBMCs.

The CDR3 loop is CASSSGLGETQYF. In DNA form, the CDR3 reads TGTGCCAGCAGCTCAGGGTTAGGGGAGACCCAGTACTTC. This chain links TRBV11-3 with TRBJ2-5; TRBD1 might be the D (5 bases). Germline V gives CDR1 SGHNT, CDR2 YENEEA. V was pared by 4 bases and J by 5 bases, with 11 bases between. This CDR3 is built from 13 residues.